The rows below give T cell receptor beta chains drawn from one sample of a study of graft-versus-host responses after intestinal transplantation. Here immunoSEQ multiplex PCR was the method, and the copy in TCRdb shows in-frame clones only, minus some. The sample holds about 40,000 clones, about 90% seen once. The sequences come from PBMCs, collected 267 days after transplant. Every receptor here comes from a human patient who received an intestinal transplant, so some T cells may come from the graft donor. CDR3s include the opening cysteine and the closing phenylalanine or tryptophan. A D gene is named only where the DNA matches it firmly. Rows may omit the clone size; those that give it use once, few, many or a size class.

NA | NA | TRBJ1-2 | TRBV19 | CASSMGGGANYGYTF | TGTGCCAGTAGTATGGGAGGGGGAGCTAACTATGGCTACACCTTC
NA | NA | TRBJ2-7 | TRBV5-6 | CASSSRTDPHLYYEQYF | TGTGCCAGCAGCAGTCGGACGGATCCTCACCTGTACTACGAGCAGTACTTC
NA | NA | TRBJ2-7 | TRBV10-3 | CAISETTQTGGWSEQYF | TGTGCCATCAGTGAGACCACCCAGACTGGGGGGTGGTCGGAGCAGTACTTC
NA | NA | TRBJ2-2 | TRBV7-8 | CASSLRLNMSQADTGELFF | TGTGCCAGCAGCTTACGCCTAAATATGTCTCAAGCAGACACCGGGGAGCTGTTTTTT
NA | NA | TRBJ2-1 | TRBV15 | CATSRGRTSRLEQFF | TGTGCCACCAGCAGAGGTCGGACCTCTCGGCTTGAGCAGTTCTTC
TRBD1 | NA | TRBJ1-6 | TRBV6-4 | CARDHRGHNSPLHF | TGTGCCAGGGATCACAGGGGGCATAATTCACCCCTCCACTTT
NA | NA | TRBJ2-1 | TRBV5-1 | CASSLDGSSYNEQFF | TGCGCCAGCAGCTTGGACGGGAGCTCCTACAATGAGCAGTTCTTC
NA | NA | TRBJ2-3 | TRBV10-1 | CASSPSPLLDTQYF | TGCGCCAGCAGCCCCAGTCCCTTGTTAGATACGCAGTATTTT
TRBD1 | NA | TRBJ1-4 | TRBV12-5 | CASGLSGQGGEKLFF | TGTGCTAGTGGTTTGTCGGGGCAGGGGGGGGAAAAACTGTTTTTT
NA | NA | TRBJ1-2 | TRBV5-1 | CASSLEGGIRGGYTF | TGCGCCAGCAGCTTGGAAGGGGGGATCAGAGGTGGCTACACCTTC
NA | NA | TRBJ1-3 | TRBV29-1 | CSVGQHSGNTIYF | TGCAGCGTCGGACAGCACTCTGGAAACACCATATATTTT
TRBD2 | NA | TRBJ2-2 | TRBV5-1 | CASSSYKSGGTGELFF | TGCGCCAGCAGCTCCTACAAAAGCGGGGGCACCGGGGAGCTGTTTTTT
TRBD1 | NA | TRBJ2-7 | TRBV14 | CASSQDRGLLEQYF | TGTGCCAGCAGCCAGGACAGGGGGCTTCTCGAGCAGTACTTC
NA | once | TRBJ2-2 | TRBV11-2 | CASSLAANTGELFF | TGTGCCAGCAGCTTAGCGGCGAACACCGGGGAGCTGTTTTTT
NA | NA | TRBJ2-5 | TRBV27 | CASSPMTGTGETQYF | TGTGCCAGCAGTCCGATGACTGGGACCGGAGAGACCCAGTACTTC
TRBD1 | NA | TRBJ1-5 | TRBV2 | CASSAFRDSDQPQHF | TGTGCCAGCAGTGCTTTCCGGGACAGCGATCAGCCCCAGCATTTT
NA | once | TRBJ1-2 | TRBV5-6 | CASSLGQGNGYTF | TGTGCCAGCAGCTTGGGGCAGGGTAATGGCTACACCTTC
NA | NA | TRBJ2-1 | TRBV2 | CASSVGLANNEQFF | TGTGCCAGCAGTGTCGGACTGGCCAACAATGAGCAGTTCTTC
TRBD2 | once | TRBJ2-5 | TRBV6-5 | CASSYGGGLSETQYF | TGTGCCAGCAGTTACGGGGGGGGACTATCGGAGACCCAGTACTTC
NA | NA | TRBJ1-6 | TRBV27 | CASSLSADSPLHF | TGTGCCAGCAGTTTATCAGCCGACAGCCCCCTCCACTTT
NA | NA | TRBJ1-2 | TRBV9 | CASSSSGYGYTF | TGTGCCAGCAGCTCTTCAGGCTATGGCTACACCTTC
NA | NA | TRBJ2-7 | TRBV18 | CASSREGGASREQYF | TGTGCCAGCTCGAGGGAGGGGGGAGCCTCACGCGAGCAGTACTTC
NA | NA | TRBJ2-1 | TRBV10-3 | CAISESAGISYNEQFF | TGTGCCATCAGTGAGTCGGCGGGAATCTCCTACAATGAGCAGTTCTTC
NA | NA | TRBJ1-1 | TRBV16 | CASSQWRSTEAFF | TGTGCCAGCAGCCAATGGCGGAGCACTGAAGCTTTCTTT
TRBD2 | NA | TRBJ2-5 | TRBV25-1 | CASSGTSEETQYF | TGTGCCAGCAGTGGTACTAGCGAGGAGACCCAGTACTTC
NA | NA | TRBJ2-1 | TRBV4-1 | CASSQGLDNEQFF | TGCGCCAGCAGCCAGGGCCTAGACAATGAGCAGTTCTTC
TRBD1 | NA | TRBJ2-7 | TRBV4-1 | CASSLNRGYEQYF | TGCGCCAGCAGCCTCAACAGGGGCTACGAGCAGTACTTC